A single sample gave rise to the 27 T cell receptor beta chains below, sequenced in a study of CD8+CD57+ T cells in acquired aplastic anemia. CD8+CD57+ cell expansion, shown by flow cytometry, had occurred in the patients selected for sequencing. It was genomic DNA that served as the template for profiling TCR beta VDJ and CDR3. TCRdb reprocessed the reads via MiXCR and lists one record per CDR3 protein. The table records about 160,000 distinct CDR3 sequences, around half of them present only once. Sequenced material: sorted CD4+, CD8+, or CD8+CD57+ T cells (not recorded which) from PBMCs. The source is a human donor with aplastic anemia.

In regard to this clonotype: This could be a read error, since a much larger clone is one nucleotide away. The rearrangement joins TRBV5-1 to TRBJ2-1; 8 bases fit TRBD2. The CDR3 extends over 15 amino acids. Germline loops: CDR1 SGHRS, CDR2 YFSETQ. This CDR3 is CASSLSTSGYSEQFF. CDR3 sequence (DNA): TGCGCCAGCAGCTTGTCAACTAGCGGATACAGTGAGCAGTTCTTC.

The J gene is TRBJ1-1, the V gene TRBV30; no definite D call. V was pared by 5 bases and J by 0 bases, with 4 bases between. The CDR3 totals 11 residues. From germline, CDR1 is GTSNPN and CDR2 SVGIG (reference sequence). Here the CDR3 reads CAWVMNTEAFF. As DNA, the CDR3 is TGTGCCTGGGTCATGAACACTGAAGCTTTCTTT.

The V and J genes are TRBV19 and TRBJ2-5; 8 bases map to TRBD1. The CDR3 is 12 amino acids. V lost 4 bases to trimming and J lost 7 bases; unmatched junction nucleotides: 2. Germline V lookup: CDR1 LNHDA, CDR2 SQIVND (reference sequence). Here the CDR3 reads CASSSGQGTQYF. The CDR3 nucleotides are TGTGCCAGTAGTAGCGGACAGGGGACCCAGTACTTC.

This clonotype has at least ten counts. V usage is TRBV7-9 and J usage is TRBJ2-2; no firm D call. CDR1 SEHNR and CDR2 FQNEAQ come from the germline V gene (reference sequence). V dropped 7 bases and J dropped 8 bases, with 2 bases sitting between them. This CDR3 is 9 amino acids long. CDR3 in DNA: TGTGCCAGCATTGGGGAGCTGTTTTTT. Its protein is CASIGELFF.

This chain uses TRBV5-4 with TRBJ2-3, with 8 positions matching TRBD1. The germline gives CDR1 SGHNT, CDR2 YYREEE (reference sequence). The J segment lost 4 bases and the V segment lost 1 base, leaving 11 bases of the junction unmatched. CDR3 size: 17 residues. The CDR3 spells CASSLRPGQVEADTQYF. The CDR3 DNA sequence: TGTGCCAGCAGCTTGCGCCCGGGACAGGTCGAGGCAGATACGCAGTATTTT.

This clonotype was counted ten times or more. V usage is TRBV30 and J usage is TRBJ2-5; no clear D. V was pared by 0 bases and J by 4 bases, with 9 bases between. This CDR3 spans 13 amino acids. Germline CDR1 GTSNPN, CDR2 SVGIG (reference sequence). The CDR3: CAWSVIPGETQYF. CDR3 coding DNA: TGTGCCTGGAGTGTCATCCCGGGAGAGACCCAGTACTTC.

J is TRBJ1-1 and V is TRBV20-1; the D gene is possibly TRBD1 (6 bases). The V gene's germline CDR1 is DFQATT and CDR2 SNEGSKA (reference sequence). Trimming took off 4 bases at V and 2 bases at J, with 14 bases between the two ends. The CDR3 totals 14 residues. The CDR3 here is CSAKGQLFNTEAFF. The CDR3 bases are TGCAGTGCTAAAGGACAGCTATTTAACACTGAAGCTTTCTTT.

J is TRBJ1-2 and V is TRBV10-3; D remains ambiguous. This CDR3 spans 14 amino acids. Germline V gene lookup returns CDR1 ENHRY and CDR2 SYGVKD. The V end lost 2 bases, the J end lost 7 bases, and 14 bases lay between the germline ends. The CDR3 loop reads CAISEGDGGGGYTF. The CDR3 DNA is TGTGCCATCAGTGAGGGCGACGGTGGTGGTGGCTACACCTTC.

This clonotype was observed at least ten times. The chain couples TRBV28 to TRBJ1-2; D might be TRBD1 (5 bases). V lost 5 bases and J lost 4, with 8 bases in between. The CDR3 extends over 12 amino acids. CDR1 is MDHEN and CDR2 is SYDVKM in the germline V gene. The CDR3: CASSTGTYGYTF. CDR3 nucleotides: TGTGCCAGCAGTACAGGTACCTATGGCTACACCTTC.

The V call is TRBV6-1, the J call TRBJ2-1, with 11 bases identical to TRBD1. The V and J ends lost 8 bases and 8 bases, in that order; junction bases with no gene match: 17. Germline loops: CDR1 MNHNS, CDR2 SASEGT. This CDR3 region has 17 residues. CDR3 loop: CASLPPGQGAVRDEQFF. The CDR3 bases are TGTGCCAGCCTCCCCCCCGGACAGGGGGCAGTTAGGGATGAGCAGTTCTTC.

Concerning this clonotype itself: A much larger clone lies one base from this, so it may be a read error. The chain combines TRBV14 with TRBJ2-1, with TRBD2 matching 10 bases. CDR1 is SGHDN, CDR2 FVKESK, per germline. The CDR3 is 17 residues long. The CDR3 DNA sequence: TGTGCCAGCAGCCCGCGTCCCGGGCTAGCGGGAGACAATCAGCAGTTCTTC. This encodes CASSPRPGLAGDNQQFF.

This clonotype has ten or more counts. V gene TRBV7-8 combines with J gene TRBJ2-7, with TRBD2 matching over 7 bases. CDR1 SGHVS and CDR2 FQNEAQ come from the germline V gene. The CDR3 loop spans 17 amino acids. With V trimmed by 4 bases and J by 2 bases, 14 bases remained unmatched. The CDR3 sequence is CASSSEPAGVGAYEQYF. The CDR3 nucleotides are TGTGCCAGCAGCTCTGAGCCCGCGGGAGTGGGGGCCTACGAGCAGTACTTC.

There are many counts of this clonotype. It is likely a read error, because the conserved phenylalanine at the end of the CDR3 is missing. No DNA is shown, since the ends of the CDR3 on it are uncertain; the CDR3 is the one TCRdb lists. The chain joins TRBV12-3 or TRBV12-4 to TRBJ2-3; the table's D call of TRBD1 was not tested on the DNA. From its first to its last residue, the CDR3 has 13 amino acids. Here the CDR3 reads CASSGGTGPGRRI.

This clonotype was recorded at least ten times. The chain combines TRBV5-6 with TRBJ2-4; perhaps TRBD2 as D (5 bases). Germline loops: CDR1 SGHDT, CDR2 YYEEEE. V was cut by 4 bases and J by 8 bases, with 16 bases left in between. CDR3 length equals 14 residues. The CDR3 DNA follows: TGTGCCAGCAGCACCAAAGAGAGGGTGCACATTCAGTACTTC. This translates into CASSTKERVHIQYF.

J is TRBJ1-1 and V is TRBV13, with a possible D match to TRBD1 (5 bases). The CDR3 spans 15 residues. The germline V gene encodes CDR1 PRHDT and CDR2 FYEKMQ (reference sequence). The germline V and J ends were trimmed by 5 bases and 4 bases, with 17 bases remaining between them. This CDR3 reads CASSIPGEGVTEAFF. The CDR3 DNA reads TGTGCCAGCAGCATCCCGGGGGAAGGAGTCACTGAAGCTTTCTTT.

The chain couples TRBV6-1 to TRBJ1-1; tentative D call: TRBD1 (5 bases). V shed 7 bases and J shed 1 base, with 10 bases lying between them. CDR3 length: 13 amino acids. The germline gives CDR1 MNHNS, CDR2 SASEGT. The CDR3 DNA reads TGTGCCAGCACCTTAGACAGGAACACTGAAGCTTTCTTT. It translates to CASTLDRNTEAFF.

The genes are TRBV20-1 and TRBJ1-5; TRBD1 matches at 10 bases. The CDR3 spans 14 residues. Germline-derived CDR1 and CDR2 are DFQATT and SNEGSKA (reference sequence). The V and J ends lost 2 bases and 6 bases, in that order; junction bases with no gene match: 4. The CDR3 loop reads CSARIGTGVQPQHF. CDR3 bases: TGCAGTGCTAGAATAGGGACAGGGGTTCAGCCCCAGCATTTT.

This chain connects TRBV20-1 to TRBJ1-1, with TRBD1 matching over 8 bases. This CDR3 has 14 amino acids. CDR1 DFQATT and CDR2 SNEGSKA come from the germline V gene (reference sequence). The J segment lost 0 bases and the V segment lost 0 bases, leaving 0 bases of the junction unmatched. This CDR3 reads CSARDRGLNTEAFF. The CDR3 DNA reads TGCAGTGCTAGAGACAGGGGGCTGAACACTGAAGCTTTCTTT.

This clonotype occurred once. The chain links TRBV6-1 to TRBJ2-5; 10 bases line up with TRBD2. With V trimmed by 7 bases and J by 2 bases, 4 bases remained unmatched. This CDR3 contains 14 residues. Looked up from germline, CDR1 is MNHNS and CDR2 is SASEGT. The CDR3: CASILAGVQETQYF. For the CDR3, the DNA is TGTGCCAGCATTCTAGCGGGGGTACAAGAGACCCAGTACTTC.

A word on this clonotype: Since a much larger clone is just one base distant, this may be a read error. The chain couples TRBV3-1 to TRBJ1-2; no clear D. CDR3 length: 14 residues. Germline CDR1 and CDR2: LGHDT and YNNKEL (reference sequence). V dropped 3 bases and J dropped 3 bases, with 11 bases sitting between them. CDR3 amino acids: CASSQGIAYYGYTF. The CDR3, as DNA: TGTGCCAGCAGCCAGGGGATAGCTTACTATGGCTACACCTTC. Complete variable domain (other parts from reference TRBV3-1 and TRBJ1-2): DTAVSQTPKYLVTQMGNDKSIKCEQNLGHDTMYWYKQDSKKFLKIMFSYNNKELIINETVPNRFSPKSPDKAHLNLHINSLELGDSAVYFCASSQGIAYYGYTFGSGTRLTVV.

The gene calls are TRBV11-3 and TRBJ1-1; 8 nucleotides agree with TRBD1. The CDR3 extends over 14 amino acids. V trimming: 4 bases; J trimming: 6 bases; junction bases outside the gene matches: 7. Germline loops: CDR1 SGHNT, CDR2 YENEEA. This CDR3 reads CASSWTGQGAEAFF. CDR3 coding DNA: TGTGCCAGCAGCTGGACAGGGCAGGGGGCTGAAGCTTTCTTT.

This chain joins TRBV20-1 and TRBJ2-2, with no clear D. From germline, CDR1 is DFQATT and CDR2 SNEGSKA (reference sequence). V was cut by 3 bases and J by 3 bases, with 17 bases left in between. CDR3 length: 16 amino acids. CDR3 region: CSASPDLDEDTGELFF. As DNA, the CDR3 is TGCAGTGCTAGTCCGGACCTGGACGAGGACACCGGGGAGCTGTTTTTT.

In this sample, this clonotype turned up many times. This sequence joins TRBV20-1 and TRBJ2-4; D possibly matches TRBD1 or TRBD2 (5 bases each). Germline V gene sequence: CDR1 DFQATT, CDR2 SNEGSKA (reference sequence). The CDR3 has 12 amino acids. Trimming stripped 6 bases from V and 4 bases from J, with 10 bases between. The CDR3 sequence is CSARDGKNIQYF. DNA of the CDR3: TGCAGTGCCCGGGACGGAAAAAACATTCAGTACTTC.

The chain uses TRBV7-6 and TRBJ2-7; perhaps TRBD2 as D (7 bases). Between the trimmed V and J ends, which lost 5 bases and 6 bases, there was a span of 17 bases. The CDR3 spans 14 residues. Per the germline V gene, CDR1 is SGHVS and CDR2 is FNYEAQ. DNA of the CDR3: TGTGCCAGCAGCGAGGGGGAGGGTCCCCGCGAGCAGTACTTC. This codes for CASSEGEGPREQYF.

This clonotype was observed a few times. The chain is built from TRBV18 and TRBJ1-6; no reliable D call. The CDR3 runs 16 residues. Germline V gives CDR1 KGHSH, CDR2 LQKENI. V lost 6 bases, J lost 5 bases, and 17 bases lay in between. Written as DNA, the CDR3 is TGTGCCAGCTCTCCCTTGGCCGCGGCAAATAATTCACCCCTCCACTTT. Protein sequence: CASSPLAAANNSPLHF.

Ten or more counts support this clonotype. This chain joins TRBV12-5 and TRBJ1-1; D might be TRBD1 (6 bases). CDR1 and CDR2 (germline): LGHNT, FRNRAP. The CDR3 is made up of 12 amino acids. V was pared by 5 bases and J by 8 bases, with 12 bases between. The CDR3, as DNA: TGTGCTAGTGGTCCGGATAGGGGGGAAGCTTTCTTT. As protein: CASGPDRGEAFF.

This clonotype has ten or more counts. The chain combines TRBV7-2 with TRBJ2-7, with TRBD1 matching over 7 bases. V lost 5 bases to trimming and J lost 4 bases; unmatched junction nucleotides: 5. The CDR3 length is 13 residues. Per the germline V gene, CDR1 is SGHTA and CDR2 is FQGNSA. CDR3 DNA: TGTGCCAGCAGCCTACAGGGGAGATACGAGCAGTACTTC. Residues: CASSLQGRYEQYF. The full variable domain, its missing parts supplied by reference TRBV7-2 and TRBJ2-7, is GAGVSQSPSNKVTEKGKDVELRCDPISGHTALYWYRQSLGQGLEFLIYFQGNSAPDKSGLPSDRFSAERTGGSVSTLTIQRTQQEDSAVYLCASSLQGRYEQYFGPGTRLTVT.